This TCR beta chain was captured in a study of blood T cell repertoires in COVID-19. The repertoire was sequenced with immunoSEQ multiplex PCR; TCRdb's copy has only in-frame clones and lacks some. The sample shows 65,000 to 85,000 clones, roughly 80% of them seen only once. V gave up 7 bases and J gave up 5 bases; unmatched junction bases: 4. CDR3 length equals 13 residues. Germline CDR1 ENHRY, CDR2 SYGVKD. Sequencing was done on a sample of peripheral blood. This receptor was obtained from a woman aged 55 to 70 with acute or convalescent COVID-19. V is TRBV10-3 and J is TRBJ1-1, with TRBD1 matching over 10 bases. The CDR3 loop reads CAITGQGGTEAFF. As DNA, the CDR3 is TGTGCCATCACCGGACAGGGGGGGACTGAAGCTTTCTTT.